This T cell receptor beta chain emerged from a study of PD-1 blockade in classical Hodgkin lymphoma. About the study: Treatment was intravenous nivolumab, 3 mg/kg every 2 weeks, until progression. General study points: Complete responders started with a diversity level that resembled newly diagnosed patients at baseline. As was reported, newly diagnosed patients showed lower baseline TCR diversity than healthy donors did. Differences between repertoires have undefined causes, possibly disease activity or prior therapy.

Profiled with immunoSEQ multiplex PCR; TCRdb holds only in-frame clones, not every one. The profile covers about 84,000 clones, with roughly nine tenths appearing a single time and less than 25% taken by the ten largest. Each and every patient relapsed after autologous stem cell transplantation, and patients got differing brentuximab vedotin exposure. A remark on this clone: Its antigen remains unknown.

Between the trimmed V and J ends, which lost 9 bases and 3 bases, there was a span of 14 bases. CDR1 is MNHNS and CDR2 is SASEGT in the germline V gene. CDR3 size: 13 residues. The sample was peripheral blood mononuclear cells (PBMCs), taken at baseline. This chain uses TRBV6-1 with TRBJ1-1; D is perhaps TRBD1 (5 bases). The origin of this receptor is a human donor with classical Hodgkin lymphoma. CDR3 sequence: CASPGREDTEAFF. DNA of the CDR3: TGTGCCAGTCCCGGCAGGGAGGACACTGAAGCTTTCTTT.